The 24 T cell receptor beta chains in this list originate from one sample, sequenced in a study of blood T cell repertoires in COVID-19. Only in-frame clones appear in the TCRdb table, and some are missing; sequencing was by immunoSEQ multiplex PCR. The sample carries about 59,000 clones, roughly 78% recorded once. Sequenced: peripheral blood. These receptor sequences come from a man in his sixties with acute or convalescent COVID-19.

The chain is built from TRBV21-1 and TRBJ2-3; whether TRBD1, the table's D call, matches the DNA was not checked. TRBV21-1 is reported as a pseudogene. The CDR3 is made up of 12 amino acids. The CDR3 here is CASSKQGNTQYF. In DNA, the CDR3 is TGTGCCAGCAGCAAACAGGGTAATACGCAGTATTTT.

The CDR3 nucleotides are TGTGCCAGCAGTTTAAGTGCGGGACAGGTCTATGGCTACACCTTC. Protein: CASSLSAGQVYGYTF. V gene TRBV28 combines with J gene TRBJ1-2, with 8 bases lining up with TRBD1. Germline CDR1 and CDR2: MDHEN and SYDVKM. V dropped 2 bases and J dropped 4; count of bases not matched to a gene: 6. The CDR3 consists of 15 residues.

The chain recombines TRBV30 with TRBJ2-7; 9 bases are shared with TRBD2. The CDR3 runs 15 residues. V lost 2 bases to trimming and J lost 7 bases; unmatched junction nucleotides: 12. The germline V gene encodes CDR1 GTSNPN and CDR2 SVGIG (reference sequence). The CDR3 is CAWSWSGAGGGEQYF. As DNA, the CDR3 is TGTGCCTGGAGTTGGTCGGGAGCGGGAGGCGGGGAGCAGTACTTC.

The chain joins TRBV19 to TRBJ2-5; TRBD2 matches 12 bases. Trimming removed 4 bases from V and 4 bases from J; junction bases left unmatched: 7. The CDR3 runs to 16 residues. The germline CDR1 and CDR2 sequences are LNHDA and SQIVND (reference sequence). This CDR3 is CASSSTSGRSSETQYF. CDR3 coding DNA: TGTGCCAGTAGTAGTACTAGCGGGAGGTCTTCAGAGACCCAGTACTTC.

The chain carries TRBV19 and TRBJ2-7; perhaps TRBD2 as D (7 bases). V was shortened by 4 bases and J by 0 bases, with 13 bases between the two germline ends. This CDR3 is 15 amino acids long. The germline V gene encodes CDR1 LNHDA and CDR2 SQIVND (reference sequence). CDR3 amino acids: CASSTQGGGSYEQYF. In nucleotides, the CDR3 is TGTGCCAGTAGTACCCAGGGAGGGGGCTCCTACGAGCAGTACTTC. The variable domain in full, with the rest retrieved from reference TRBV19 and TRBJ2-7, is DGGITQSPKYLFRKEGQNVTLSCEQNLNHDAMYWYRQDPGQGLRLIYYSQIVNDFQKGDIAEGYSVSREKKESFPLTVTSAQKNPTAFYLCASSTQGGGSYEQYFGPGTRLTVT.

The chain is built from TRBV3-1 (or the pseudogene TRBV3-2) and TRBJ2-1, with TRBD2 matching over 9 bases. J lost 0 bases, V lost 3 bases, and 6 bases had no gene match. CDR1 is LGHDT, CDR2 YNNKEL, per germline (reference sequence). This CDR3 spans 17 amino acids. CDR3 in amino acids: CASSQAGLASSYNEQFF. CDR3 nucleotides: TGTGCCAGCAGCCAGGCCGGACTAGCGAGCTCCTACAATGAGCAGTTCTTC.

This chain joins TRBV5-4 and TRBJ2-2, with 11 bases fitting TRBD2. CDR3 length: 17 residues. From germline, CDR1 is SGHNT and CDR2 YYREEE (reference sequence). The trim removed 5 bases at V and 8 bases at J, leaving 14 bases unmatched. CDR3 nucleotides: TGTGCCAGCAGTCAGGGCGGGTCTAGCGGGAGGAATGGGGAGCTGTTTTTT. This translates into CASSQGGSSGRNGELFF.

A single count supports this clone. The chain employs TRBV27 and TRBJ1-2, with D possibly TRBD1 on 5 matching bases. This CDR3 region has 15 residues. Per germline, CDR1 MNHEY and CDR2 SMNVEV (reference sequence). Trimming removed 2 bases from V and 5 bases from J, with 15 bases in between. The CDR3 here is CASSLAAPTAYGYTF. The CDR3 DNA reads TGTGCCAGCAGTTTAGCGGCCCCGACAGCTTATGGCTACACCTTC.

The rearrangement links TRBV19 to TRBJ2-3; the match to TRBD2 covers 7 bases. From germline, CDR1 is LNHDA and CDR2 SQIVND (reference sequence). Trimming removed 8 bases from V and 2 bases from J; junction bases left unmatched: 7. The CDR3 has 14 residues. CDR3 loop: CASRGRGYTDTQYF. In DNA form, the CDR3 reads TGTGCCAGTCGCGGGCGGGGGTACACAGATACGCAGTATTTT. Complete variable domain (other parts from reference TRBV19 and TRBJ2-3): DGGITQSPKYLFRKEGQNVTLSCEQNLNHDAMYWYRQDPGQGLRLIYYSQIVNDFQKGDIAEGYSVSREKKESFPLTVTSAQKNPTAFYLCASRGRGYTDTQYFGPGTRLTVL.

This clone was found a few times. The chain recombines TRBV24-1 with TRBJ2-7; D unresolved. CDR1 KGHDR and CDR2 SFDVKD come from the germline V gene. Trimming removed 4 bases from V and 4 bases from J, with 4 bases in between. The CDR3 extends over 11 amino acids. CDR3 sequence (DNA): TGTGCCACCAGTGACCTTTACGAGCAGTACTTC. Encoded protein: CATSDLYEQYF.

This rearrangement joins TRBV9 to TRBJ2-7, with D unresolved. The CDR3 covers 13 residues. Germline V gene lookup returns CDR1 SGDLS and CDR2 YYNGEE. Trimming removed 0 bases from V and 6 bases from J, with 10 bases in between. CDR3 region: CASSVGGDSEQYF. The CDR3 nucleotides are TGTGCCAGCAGCGTAGGTGGAGATTCCGAGCAGTACTTC.

CDR3 protein: CASSQEGAANYGYTF. CDR3 coding DNA: TGCGCCAGCAGCCAAGAAGGGGCAGCTAACTATGGCTACACCTTC. The rearrangement uses TRBV4-3 and TRBJ1-2, with TRBD1 as a possible D gene (5 bases). Germline V gene data show CDR1 as LGHNA and CDR2 as YSLEER. The CDR3 totals 15 residues. Trimming stripped 0 bases from V and 0 bases from J, with 8 bases between.

The rearrangement uses TRBV5-6 and TRBJ1-6, with 7 bases aligning to TRBD1. Germline V CDR1 and CDR2: SGHDT, YYEEEE. V gave up 4 bases and J gave up 6 bases; unmatched junction bases: 4. This CDR3 has 14 amino acids. The CDR3 region is CASSTGQANSPLHF. The CDR3 coding sequence is TGTGCCAGCAGCACTGGACAGGCTAATTCACCCCTCCACTTT.

This clone was seen only once. The chain employs TRBV5-6 and TRBJ2-7, with D perhaps matching TRBD2 (6 bases). Germline CDR1 SGHDT, CDR2 YYEEEE. Trimming removed 3 bases at V and 6 bases at J, with 13 bases between. This CDR3 spans 13 amino acids. CDR3 DNA: TGTGCCAGCAGCTCTGGACCAGCGGGCGAGCAGTACTTC. Amino acid sequence: CASSSGPAGEQYF.

The chain carries TRBV19 and TRBJ1-2; tentative D call: TRBD1 (6 bases). This CDR3 contains 14 residues. The V gene's germline CDR1 is LNHDA and CDR2 SQIVND (reference sequence). V lost 10 bases, J lost 6 bases, and 21 bases lay in between. CDR3 bases: TGTGCCACCCCGCGCAGGGGAAGGTTTCATGGCTACACCTTC. Its protein is CATPRRGRFHGYTF.

This rearrangement joins TRBV5-1 to TRBJ2-1; tentative D call: TRBD2 (6 bases). V dropped 1 base and J dropped 10 bases, with 15 bases sitting between them. Germline assignment: CDR1 SGHRS and CDR2 YFSETQ. CDR3 length: 14 residues. CDR3 residues: CASSLSAAAGEQFF. CDR3 coding DNA: TGCGCCAGCAGCTTGTCGGCTGCTGCGGGAGAGCAGTTCTTC.

This chain uses TRBV6-4 with TRBJ1-6, with 8 bases aligning to TRBD1. Trimming removed 3 bases from V and 9 bases from J; junction bases left unmatched: 1. CDR1 is MRHNA, CDR2 SNTAGT, per germline. The CDR3 runs 13 residues. CDR3 residues: CASSETGVSPLHF. Here the CDR3 DNA reads TGTGCCAGCAGTGAGACAGGGGTTTCACCCCTCCACTTT.

This rearrangement joins TRBV28 to TRBJ2-5, with TRBD2 as a possible D gene (5 bases). The CDR3 runs 12 residues. V dropped 5 bases and J dropped 5 bases, with 9 bases sitting between them. Germline V gives CDR1 MDHEN, CDR2 SYDVKM. The CDR3 nucleotides read TGTGCCAGCAGTCTACTAGGGGAGACCCAGTACTTC. Translated, it gives CASSLLGETQYF.

The rearrangement links TRBV24-1 to TRBJ2-1; TRBD1 matches 10 bases. The J segment lost 8 bases and the V segment lost 4 bases, leaving 10 bases of the junction unmatched. The CDR3 has 16 residues. Germline-derived CDR1 and CDR2 are KGHDR and SFDVKD. The CDR3 DNA follows: TGTGCCACCAGTGAGCCAGGGACAGGGGTCAGCGATGAGCAGTTCTTC. Its protein product is CATSEPGTGVSDEQFF.

The chain combines TRBV29-1 with TRBJ1-1; a possible D gene is TRBD1 (5 bases). Germline V lookup: CDR1 SQVTM, CDR2 ANQGSEA. V lost 3 bases and J lost 1, with 9 bases in between. The CDR3 is made up of 13 amino acids. CDR3 amino acids: CSVEFTGNTEAFF. The CDR3 nucleotides read TGCAGCGTTGAGTTTACAGGGAACACTGAAGCTTTCTTT.

The chain couples TRBV7-2 to TRBJ1-1, with TRBD1 matching 8 bases. J lost 5 bases, V lost 5 bases, and 7 bases had no gene match. From germline, CDR1 is SGHTA and CDR2 FQGNSA. The CDR3 is 14 amino acids. The CDR3 loop is CASSPQQGGTEAFF. Written as DNA, the CDR3 is TGTGCCAGCAGCCCACAACAGGGGGGGACTGAAGCTTTCTTT.

The chain carries TRBV19 and TRBJ2-1; 9 nucleotides agree with TRBD2. This CDR3 contains 14 residues. Germline loops: CDR1 LNHDA, CDR2 SQIVND (reference sequence). The trim removed 7 bases at V and 5 bases at J, leaving 6 bases unmatched. The DNA for the CDR3 is TGTGCCAGTACCCCCCTAGCGGGACACAATGAGCAGTTCTTC. The encoded protein is CASTPLAGHNEQFF. The complete variable domain, with remaining parts taken from reference TRBV19 and TRBJ2-1, reads DGGITQSPKYLFRKEGQNVTLSCEQNLNHDAMYWYRQDPGQGLRLIYYSQIVNDFQKGDIAEGYSVSREKKESFPLTVTSAQKNPTAFYLCASTPLAGHNEQFFGPGTRLTVL.

The chain uses TRBV30 and TRBJ1-4; possible D gene TRBD1, 5 bases. The length of the CDR3 is 14 residues. V was trimmed by 2 bases and J by 1 base, leaving 8 bases between them. Germline V lookup: CDR1 GTSNPN, CDR2 SVGIG (reference sequence). CDR3 DNA: TGTGCCTGGAGTTCCAGGGTAACTAATGAAAAACTGTTTTTT. Protein sequence: CAWSSRVTNEKLFF.

This chain connects TRBV13 to TRBJ2-1, with a tentative D call TRBD2 (5 bases). The CDR3 has 15 residues. Per germline, CDR1 PRHDT and CDR2 FYEKMQ (reference sequence). The V end lost 1 base, the J end lost 4 bases, and 11 bases lay between the germline ends. CDR3 DNA sequence: TGTGCCAGCAGCTTAGCGGGATCGGTTTACAATGAGCAGTTCTTC. This encodes CASSLAGSVYNEQFF.